In this sample, the clone carrying this T cell receptor beta chain turned up many times. The antigen remains unidentified. The data were obtained in a study of T cells in Graves' hyperthyroidism and ophthalmopathy. RNA transcripts were the template for amplifying TCR beta CDR3 regions. HTBI primers drove first-round RT-PCR of the TCR CDR3. TCRdb recomputed calls from the multiplex PCR reads with MiXCR, one row per CDR3 protein. The table has about 640,000 distinct CDR3 sequences, less than 25% seen once. The CDR3 loop spans 14 amino acids. With 7 bases removed from V and 6 bases from J, the gap between germline ends came to 16 bases. Per the germline V gene, CDR1 is SNHLY and CDR2 is FYNNEI. Study-wide findings and caveats: The blood repertoire included most of the expanded thyroid clonotypes above 0.001.

The V call is TRBV2, the J call TRBJ2-1, with D tentatively TRBD2 (5 bases). This TCR derives from a man aged 25-45 years with Graves' ophthalmopathy. The source material was blood. CDR3 loop: CASKYLPAVNEQFF. In DNA form, the CDR3 reads TGTGCCAGCAAGTATCTTCCAGCGGTCAATGAGCAGTTCTTC.